The clone carrying this T cell receptor (beta chain) was recorded many times. The sample comes from a study of identical twins. TCRdb re-called the 5' RACE reads through MiXCR, storing one row per CDR3 protein. The sample holds a few hundred thousand distinct CDR3 sequences, just under 10% seen once. The CDR3 length is 13 residues. Trimming removed 6 bases at V and 8 bases at J, with 13 bases between. From germline, CDR1 is MNHNS and CDR2 SASEGT. The sample was also linked to a second study, of yellow fever vaccine responses in identical twins. That work states: Twins' vaccine T cell responses were reported to seem partly convergent and partly personalized.

The sequenced sample was PBMCs. The TCR originated in a woman aged 18-30 years in good health. The chain joins TRBV6-1 to TRBJ2-2; TRBD1 might be the D (5 bases). CDR3 sequence reads: CASSREKAGELFF. CDR3 sequence (DNA): TGTGCCAGCAGCAGGGAAAAAGCGGGGGAGCTGTTTTTT.